Below, one TCR beta chain is given with its context. Germline-derived CDR1 and CDR2 are LNHNV and YYDKDF (reference sequence). The CDR3 is made up of 15 amino acids. V was cut by 3 bases and J by 0 bases, with 11 bases left in between. Isolated RNA was reverse transcribed in full, so expressed TCRB transcripts were sequenced. TCRdb keeps only in-frame clones here, not all; method: immunoSEQ multiplex PCR. The sample includes around 500,000 clones, roughly 11% seen only once; the top ten take 0.035% to 0.05%. This sample is drawn from a study of beta chain features in type 1 diabetes. CD4+ naive, central memory, regulatory and stem cell-like memory subsets were isolated by sorting on CD45RO/CCR7/CD25/CD127/CD95/CD27. Each sorted population was over 98% pure.

This TCR was sampled from a woman aged 18-29 years in good health. The chain carries TRBV15 and TRBJ1-1; the D is unclear. What was sequenced was naive CD4+ T cells from blood. The chain's CDR3 is CATSSGPRMNTEAFF. DNA for the CDR3: TGTGCCACCAGCAGTGGACCGCGGATGAACACTGAAGCTTTCTTT.